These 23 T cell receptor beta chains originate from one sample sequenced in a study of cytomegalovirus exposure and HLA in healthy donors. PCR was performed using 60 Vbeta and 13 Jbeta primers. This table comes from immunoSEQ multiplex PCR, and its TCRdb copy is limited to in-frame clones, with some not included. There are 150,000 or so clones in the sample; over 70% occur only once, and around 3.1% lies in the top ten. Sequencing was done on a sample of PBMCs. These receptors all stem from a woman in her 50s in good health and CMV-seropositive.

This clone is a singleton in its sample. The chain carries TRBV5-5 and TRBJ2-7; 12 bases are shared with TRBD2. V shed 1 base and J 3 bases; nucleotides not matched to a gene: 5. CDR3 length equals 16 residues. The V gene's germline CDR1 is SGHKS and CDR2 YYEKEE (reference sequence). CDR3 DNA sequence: TGTGCCAGCAGCTTGAGTGAACTAGCGGGGGGCTACGAGCAGTACTTC. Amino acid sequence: CASSLSELAGGYEQYF. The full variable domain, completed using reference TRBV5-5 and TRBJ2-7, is DAGVTQSPTHLIKTRGQQVTLRCSPISGHKSVSWYQQVLGQGPQFIFQYYEKEERGRGNFPDRFSARQFPNYSSELNVNALLLGDSALYLCASSLSELAGGYEQYFGPGTRLTVT.

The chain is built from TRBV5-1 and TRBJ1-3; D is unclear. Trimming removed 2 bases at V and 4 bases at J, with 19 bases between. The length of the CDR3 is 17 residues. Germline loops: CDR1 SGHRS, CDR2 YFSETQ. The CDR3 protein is CASSLTPVPGEGNTIYF. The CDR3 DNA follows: TGCGCCAGCAGCTTAACTCCCGTCCCCGGGGAGGGAAACACCATATATTTT.

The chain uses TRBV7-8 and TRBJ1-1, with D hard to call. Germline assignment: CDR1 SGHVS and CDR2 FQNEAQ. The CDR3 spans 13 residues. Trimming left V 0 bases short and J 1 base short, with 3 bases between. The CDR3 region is CASSLARNTEAFF. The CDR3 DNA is TGTGCCAGCAGCTTAGCCAGGAACACTGAAGCTTTCTTT.

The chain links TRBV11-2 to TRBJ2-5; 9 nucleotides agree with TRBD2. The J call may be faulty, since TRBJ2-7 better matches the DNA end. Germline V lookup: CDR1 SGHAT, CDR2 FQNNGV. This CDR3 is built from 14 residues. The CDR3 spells CASSLGGLAYEQYF. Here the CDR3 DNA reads TGTGCCAGCAGCTTAGGGGGACTAGCTTACGAGCAGTACTTC.

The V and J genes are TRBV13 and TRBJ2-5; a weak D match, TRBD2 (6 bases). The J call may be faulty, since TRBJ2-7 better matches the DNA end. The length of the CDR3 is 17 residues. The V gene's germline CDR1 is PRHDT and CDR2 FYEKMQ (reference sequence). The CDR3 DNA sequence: TGTGCCAGCAGGAAGGGGCTCGGGACTTTAGACTCCTACGAGCAGTACTTC. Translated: CASRKGLGTLDSYEQYF.

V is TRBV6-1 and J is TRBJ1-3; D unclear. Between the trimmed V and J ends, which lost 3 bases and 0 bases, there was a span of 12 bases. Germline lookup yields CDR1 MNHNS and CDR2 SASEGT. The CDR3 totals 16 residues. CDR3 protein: CASSDTGLISGNTIYF. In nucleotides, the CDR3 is TGTGCCAGCAGTGACACCGGACTGATCTCTGGAAACACCATATATTTT.

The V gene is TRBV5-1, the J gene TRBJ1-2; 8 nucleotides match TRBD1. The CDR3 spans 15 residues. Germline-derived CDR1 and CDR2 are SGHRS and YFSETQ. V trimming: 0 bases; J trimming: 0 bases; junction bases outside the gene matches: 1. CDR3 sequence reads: CASSLVQGANYGYTF. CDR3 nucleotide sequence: TGCGCCAGCAGCTTGGTACAGGGGGCTAACTATGGCTACACCTTC.

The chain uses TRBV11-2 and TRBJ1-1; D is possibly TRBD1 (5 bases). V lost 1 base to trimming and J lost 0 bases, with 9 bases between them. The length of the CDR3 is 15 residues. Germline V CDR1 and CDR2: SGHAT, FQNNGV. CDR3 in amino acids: CASSLVGGLNTEAFF. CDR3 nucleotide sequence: TGTGCCAGCAGCTTAGTGGGGGGACTGAACACTGAAGCTTTCTTT.

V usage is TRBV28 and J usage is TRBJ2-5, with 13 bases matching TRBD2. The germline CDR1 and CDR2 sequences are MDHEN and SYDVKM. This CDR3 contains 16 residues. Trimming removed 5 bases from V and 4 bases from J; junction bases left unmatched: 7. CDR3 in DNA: TGTGCCAGCAGTCCACCACTAGCGGGAGGGGTAGAGACCCAGTACTTC. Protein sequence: CASSPPLAGGVETQYF.

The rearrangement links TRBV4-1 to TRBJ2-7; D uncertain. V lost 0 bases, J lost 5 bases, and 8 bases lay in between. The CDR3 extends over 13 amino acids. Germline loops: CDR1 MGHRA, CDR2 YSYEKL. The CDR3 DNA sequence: TGCGCCAGCAGCCAAGATCAACTACACGAGCAGTACTTC. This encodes CASSQDQLHEQYF.

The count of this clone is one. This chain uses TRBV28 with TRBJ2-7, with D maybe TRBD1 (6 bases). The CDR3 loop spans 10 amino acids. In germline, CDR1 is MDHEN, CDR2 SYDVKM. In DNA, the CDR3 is TGTTTAGAGGGGGTGCACGAGCAGTACTTC. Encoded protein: CLEGVHEQYF.

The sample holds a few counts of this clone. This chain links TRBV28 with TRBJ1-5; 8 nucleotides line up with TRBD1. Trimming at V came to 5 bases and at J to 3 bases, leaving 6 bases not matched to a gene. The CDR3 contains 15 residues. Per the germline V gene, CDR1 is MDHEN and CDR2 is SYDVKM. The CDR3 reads CASSPLQGANQPQHF. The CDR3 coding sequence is TGTGCCAGCAGTCCCCTTCAGGGGGCCAATCAGCCCCAGCATTTT.

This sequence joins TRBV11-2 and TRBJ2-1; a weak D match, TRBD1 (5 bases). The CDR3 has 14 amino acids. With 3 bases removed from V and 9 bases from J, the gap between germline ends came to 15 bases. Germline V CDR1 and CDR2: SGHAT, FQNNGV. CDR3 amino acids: CASSLSWGGGEQFF. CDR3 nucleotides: TGTGCCAGCAGCTTGAGTTGGGGCGGCGGTGAGCAGTTCTTC.

The CDR3 protein is CAPSREQFF. The CDR3 bases are TGCGCCCCTTCGCGTGAGCAGTTCTTC. The chain is built from TRBV10-2 and TRBJ2-1; D gene uncertain. Germline-derived CDR1 and CDR2 are WSHSY and SAAADI. Deletions cut 11 bases from V and 9 bases from J, with 8 bases between. The CDR3 length is 9 residues.

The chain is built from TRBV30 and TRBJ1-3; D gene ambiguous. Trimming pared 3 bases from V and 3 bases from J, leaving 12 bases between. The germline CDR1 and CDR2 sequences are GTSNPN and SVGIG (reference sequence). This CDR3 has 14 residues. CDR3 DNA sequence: TGTGCCTGGAGACCCGGGGTATATGGAAACACCATATATTTT. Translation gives CAWRPGVYGNTIYF.

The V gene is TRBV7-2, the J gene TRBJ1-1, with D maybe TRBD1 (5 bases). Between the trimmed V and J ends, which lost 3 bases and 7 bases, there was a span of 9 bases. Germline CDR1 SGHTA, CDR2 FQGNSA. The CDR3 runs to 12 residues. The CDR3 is CASSFYQGEAFF. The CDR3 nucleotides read TGTGCCAGCAGCTTTTATCAGGGTGAAGCTTTCTTT.

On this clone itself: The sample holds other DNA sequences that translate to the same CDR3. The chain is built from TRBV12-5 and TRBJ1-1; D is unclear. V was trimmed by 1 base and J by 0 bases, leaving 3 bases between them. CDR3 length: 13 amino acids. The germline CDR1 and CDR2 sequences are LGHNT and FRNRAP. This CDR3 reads CASGLGVNTEAFF. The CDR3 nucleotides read TGTGCTAGTGGTTTGGGAGTGAACACTGAAGCTTTCTTT.

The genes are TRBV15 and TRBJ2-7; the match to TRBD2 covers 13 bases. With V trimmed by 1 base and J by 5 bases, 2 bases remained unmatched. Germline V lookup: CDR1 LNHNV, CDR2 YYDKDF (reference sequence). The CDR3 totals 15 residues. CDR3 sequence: CATSRAGTSGNEQYF. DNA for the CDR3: TGTGCCACCAGCAGAGCGGGGACTAGCGGGAACGAGCAGTACTTC. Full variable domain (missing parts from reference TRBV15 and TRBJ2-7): DAMVIQNPRYQVTQFGKPVTLSCSQTLNHNVMYWYQQKSSQAPKLLFHYYDKDFNNEADTPDNFQSRRPNTSFCFLDIRSPGLGDTAMYLCATSRAGTSGNEQYFGPGTRLTVT.

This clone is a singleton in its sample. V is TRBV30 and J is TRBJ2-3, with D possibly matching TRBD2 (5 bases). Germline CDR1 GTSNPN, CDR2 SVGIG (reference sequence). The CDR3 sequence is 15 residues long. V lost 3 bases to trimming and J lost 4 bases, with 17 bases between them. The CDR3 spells CAWRVGGGSSDTQYF. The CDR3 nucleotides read TGTGCCTGGAGGGTAGGCGGTGGGAGCTCAGATACGCAGTATTTT. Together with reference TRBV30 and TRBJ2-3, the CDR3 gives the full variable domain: SQTIHQWPATLVQPVGSPLSLECTVEGTSNPNLYWYRQAAGRGLQLLFYSVGIGQISSEVPQNLSASRPQDRQFILSSKKLLLSDSGFYLCAWRVGGGSSDTQYFGPGTRLTVL.

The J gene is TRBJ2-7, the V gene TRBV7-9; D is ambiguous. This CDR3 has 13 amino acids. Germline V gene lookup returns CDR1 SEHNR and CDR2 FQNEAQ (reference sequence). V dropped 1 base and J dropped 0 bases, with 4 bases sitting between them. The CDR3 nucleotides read TGTGCCAGCAGCTTAGACAGCTCCTACGAGCAGTACTTC. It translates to CASSLDSSYEQYF. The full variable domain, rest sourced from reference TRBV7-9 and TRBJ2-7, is DTGVSQNPRHKITKRGQNVTFRCDPISEHNRLYWYRQTLGQGPEFLTYFQNEAQLEKSRLLSDRFSAERPKGSFSTLEIQRTEQGDSAMYLCASSLDSSYEQYFGPGTRLTVT.

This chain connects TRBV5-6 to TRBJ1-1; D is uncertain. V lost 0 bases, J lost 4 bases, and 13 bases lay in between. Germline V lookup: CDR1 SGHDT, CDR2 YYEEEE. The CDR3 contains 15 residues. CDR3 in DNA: TGTGCCAGCAGCTTGGTAGAAACAGTTGGCACTGAAGCTTTCTTT. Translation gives CASSLVETVGTEAFF.

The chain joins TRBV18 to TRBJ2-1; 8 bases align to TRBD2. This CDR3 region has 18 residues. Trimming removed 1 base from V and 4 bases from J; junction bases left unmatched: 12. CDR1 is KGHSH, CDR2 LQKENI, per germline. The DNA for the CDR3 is TGTGCCAGCTCACCACGGGGAGGAGGCGGGGGGCGATACAATGAGCAGTTCTTC. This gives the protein CASSPRGGGGGRYNEQFF.

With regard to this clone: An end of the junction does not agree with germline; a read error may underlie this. CDR3 DNA: TGTGCCAGCAGCCTAGCGTCATCACTGCAAGAGCAGTTCTTC. Protein product: CASSLASSLQEQFF. V is TRBV7-6 and J is TRBJ2-1; perhaps TRBD2 as D (6 bases). The length of the CDR3 is 14 residues. Germline loops: CDR1 SGHVS, CDR2 FNYEAQ. Combining the CDR3 with reference TRBV7-6 and TRBJ2-1 gives the whole variable domain GAGVSQSPRYKVTKRGQDVALRCDPISGHVSLYWYRQALGQGPEFLTYFNYEAQQDKSGLPNDRFSAERPEGSISTLTIQRTEQRDSAMYRCASSLASSLQEQFFGPGTRLTVL.